The 29 T cell receptor beta chains below were found in one sample sequenced in a study of T cells in Graves' hyperthyroidism and ophthalmopathy. Researchers took RNA transcripts and amplified the TCR beta CDR3 regions from them. The HTBI primer set was used in a first-round RT-PCR of the TCR CDR3. TCRdb independently ran MiXCR on the multiplex PCR reads; one entry per CDR3 protein. In the table there are about 290,000 distinct CDR3 sequences, approximately 15% of which are singletons. The sample was blood. Receptors originate from a woman in her fifties or sixties with Graves' ophthalmopathy.

This clonotype was observed a handful of times. The chain recombines TRBV28 with TRBJ2-7; a weak D match, TRBD1 (6 bases). V shed 1 base and J shed 0 bases, with 10 bases lying between them. The CDR3 sequence is 15 residues long. Germline V gene sequence: CDR1 MDHEN, CDR2 SYDVKM. CDR3 bases: TGTGCCAGCAGTTTATACAGGGACAACTCCTACGAGCAGTACTTC. It codes for CASSLYRDNSYEQYF.

The chain joins TRBV4-3 to TRBJ2-1; TRBD2 matches 8 bases. This CDR3 has 16 amino acids. The germline gives CDR1 LGHNA, CDR2 YSLEER. Unmatched junction bases numbered 9, after V lost 4 bases and J lost 4 bases. The CDR3 nucleotides read TGCGCCAGCAGCCCCCGAGGTCAGCGGGAGTACAATGAGCAGTTCTTC. Protein sequence: CASSPRGQREYNEQFF.

With respect to this clonotype: This could be a read error, since a much larger clone is one nucleotide away. The chain has TRBV7-9 and TRBJ2-1; tentatively, D is TRBD1 (8 bases). CDR1 and CDR2 from the germline V gene are SEHNR and FQNEAQ (reference sequence). This CDR3 contains 15 residues. The ends were cut back, 5 bases at V and 10 bases at J, with 21 bases in the middle. The CDR3 spells CASSRMTGEGKEQFF. DNA of the CDR3: TGTGCCAGCAGCCGTATGACAGGGGAGGGCAAAGAGCAGTTCTTC.

This clonotype was seen a few times. The chain carries TRBV5-1 and TRBJ2-5, with D tentatively TRBD2 (5 bases). The length of the CDR3 is 14 residues. The germline V and J ends were trimmed by 0 bases and 5 bases, with 11 bases remaining between them. Germline lookup yields CDR1 SGHRS and CDR2 YFSETQ. The CDR3 protein is CASSLGLASETQYF. CDR3 sequence (DNA): TGCGCCAGCAGCTTGGGCCTAGCTTCCGAGACCCAGTACTTC.

This clonotype was seen many times. The V and J genes are TRBV2 and TRBJ2-1; 9 bases map to TRBD2. The CDR3 sequence is 14 residues long. The ends lost 6 bases at V and 5 bases at J; junction bases unmatched: 5. Germline assignment: CDR1 SNHLY and CDR2 FYNNEI. CDR3 DNA sequence: TGTGCCAGCAGAGCCGGGACTAGCAACAATGAGCAGTTCTTC. This codes for CASRAGTSNNEQFF.

This clonotype was found a few times. This chain connects TRBV20-1 to TRBJ2-3, with D maybe TRBD1 (6 bases). CDR3 length: 16 amino acids. Germline V gives CDR1 DFQATT, CDR2 SNEGSKA (reference sequence). V was trimmed by 1 base and J by 0 bases, leaving 14 bases between them. The CDR3 DNA follows: TGCAGTGCTAGAGGGCTCAGGACAGCAAGCACAGATACGCAGTATTTT. As protein: CSARGLRTASTDTQYF.

This clonotype was detected ten times or more. The rearrangement joins TRBV9 to TRBJ2-3, with 11 positions matching TRBD2. Trimming cost V 3 bases and J 5 bases; bases outside gene matches: 5. From germline, CDR1 is SGDLS and CDR2 YYNGEE. CDR3 length: 15 residues. The CDR3 nucleotides read TGTGCCAGCAGCGAACTAGCGGGGGAGGGAGATACGCAGTATTTT. It codes for CASSELAGEGDTQYF.

This clonotype was observed at least ten times. This chain links TRBV5-1 with TRBJ2-7, with D perhaps being TRBD1 or TRBD2 (5 bases each). Trimming removed 0 bases at V and 3 bases at J, with 13 bases between. The CDR3 covers 15 residues. In germline, CDR1 is SGHRS, CDR2 YFSETQ. The CDR3 loop reads CASSLGGTVDYEQYF. The CDR3 DNA reads as TGCGCCAGCAGCTTGGGGGGGACGGTCGACTACGAGCAGTACTTC.

The chain has TRBV20-1 and TRBJ1-2; no firm D call. V lost 2 bases and J lost 0, with 13 bases in between. The germline CDR1 and CDR2 sequences are DFQATT and SNEGSKA (reference sequence). CDR3 length equals 15 residues. As DNA, the CDR3 is TGCAGTGCTAGAAGTCGGCAGTACTCTAACTATGGCTACACCTTC. Translating it yields CSARSRQYSNYGYTF.

This clonotype showed up many times. The J gene is TRBJ2-7, the V gene TRBV7-3, with a weak D call TRBD1 (5 bases). Trimming stripped 4 bases from V and 1 base from J, with 8 bases between. CDR3 length equals 13 residues. The germline gives CDR1 SGHTA, CDR2 FQGTGA. The CDR3 protein is CASSSSGSYEQYF. As DNA, the CDR3 is TGTGCCAGCAGCTCTTCAGGGTCCTACGAGCAGTACTTC.

About this clonotype: A much larger clone lies one base from this, so it may be a read error. The chain combines TRBV28 with TRBJ2-5; D could derive from TRBD1 or TRBD2 (5 bases each). V was shortened by 3 bases and J by 0 bases, with 8 bases between the two germline ends. CDR1 and CDR2 from the germline V gene are MDHEN and SYDVKM. The CDR3 extends over 14 amino acids. The CDR3 here is CASSLGEYQETQYF. CDR3 in DNA: TGTGCCAGCAGTTTGGGGGAGTACCAAGAGACCCAGTACTTC. The complete variable domain, with remaining parts taken from reference TRBV28 and TRBJ2-5, reads DVKVTQSSRYLVKRTGEKVFLECVQDMDHENMFWYRQDPGLGLRLIYFSYDVKMKEKGDIPEGYSVSREKKERFSLILESASTNQTSMYLCASSLGEYQETQYFGPGTRLLVL.

The chain links TRBV10-3 to TRBJ1-5; no firm D call. This CDR3 spans 12 amino acids. Germline CDR1 and CDR2: ENHRY and SYGVKD. The germline V and J ends were trimmed by 2 bases and 5 bases, with 4 bases remaining between them. CDR3 sequence (DNA): TGTGCCATCAGTGAGACAGATCAGCCCCAGCATTTT. Translation gives CAISETDQPQHF.

This rearrangement joins TRBV4-3 to TRBJ2-7; TRBD1 aligns across 8 bases. Germline values: CDR1 LGHNA, CDR2 YSLEER. V was pared by 3 bases and J by 0 bases, with 10 bases of the junction left unmatched. The CDR3 consists of 17 residues. The CDR3 here is CASSHSGRTGPSYEQYF. The CDR3 DNA sequence: TGCGCCAGCAGCCACTCGGGTCGGACAGGGCCCTCCTACGAGCAGTACTTC.

This clonotype was counted many times. The rearrangement links TRBV2 to TRBJ2-3, with D unresolved. There are 12 residues in the CDR3. The ends were cut back, 5 bases at V and 11 bases at J, with 14 bases in the middle. From germline, CDR1 is SNHLY and CDR2 FYNNEI. CDR3 region: CASSPDSGEQYF. The CDR3 DNA reads as TGTGCCAGCAGTCCCGATTCTGGAGAGCAGTATTTT.

In this sample, this clonotype turned up a few times. V and J are TRBV7-6 and TRBJ1-1; D may be TRBD1 (6 bases). CDR3 length: 15 amino acids. V gave up 1 base and J gave up 4 bases, with 13 bases separating them. Germline-derived CDR1 and CDR2 are SGHVS and FNYEAQ. CDR3 bases: TGTGCCAGCAGCTTAGATCCACAGGGAGGCACTGAAGCTTTCTTT. This sequence encodes CASSLDPQGGTEAFF.

This clonotype came up many times. The rearrangement links TRBV7-9 to TRBJ2-7; 13 bases match TRBD2. The CDR3 contains 16 residues. After removal of 4 bases from V and 5 bases from J, the junction contained 8 bases not matched to a gene. Germline V gives CDR1 SEHNR, CDR2 FQNEAQ (reference sequence). CDR3 protein: CASSYGGTSGNHEQYF. CDR3 sequence (DNA): TGTGCCAGCAGCTACGGGGGGACTAGCGGGAACCACGAGCAGTACTTC.

This chain links TRBV19 with TRBJ2-3, with unresolved D. Germline CDR1 reads LNHDA; CDR2 reads SQIVND (reference sequence). V gave up 3 bases and J gave up 0 bases, with 10 bases separating them. This CDR3 region has 15 residues. CDR3 sequence: CASSIGGYSTDTQYF. In DNA form, the CDR3 reads TGTGCCAGTAGTATTGGTGGTTATAGCACAGATACGCAGTATTTT.

This clonotype was detected a few times. This chain links TRBV7-3 with TRBJ2-7, with a possible D match to TRBD1 (5 bases). The CDR3 loop spans 13 amino acids. Trimming took 8 bases from V and 4 from J, leaving 15 bases between them. CDR1 is SGHTA, CDR2 FQGTGA, per germline. CDR3: CASGEDTGYEQYF. CDR3 nucleotide sequence: TGTGCCAGCGGCGAAGATACAGGATACGAGCAGTACTTC.

This clonotype was seen a handful of times. V gene TRBV19 combines with J gene TRBJ1-1, with TRBD1 as a possible D gene (6 bases). V was clipped by 6 bases and J by 0 bases, with 14 bases between them. CDR3 length equals 15 residues. Germline CDR1 reads LNHDA; CDR2 reads SQIVND (reference sequence). CDR3 amino acids: CASSPSAGVNTEAFF. Written as DNA, the CDR3 is TGTGCCAGTAGCCCCTCGGCAGGGGTGAACACTGAAGCTTTCTTT.

This CDR3 reads CATSRGYYQPQHF. For the CDR3, the DNA is TGTGCCACCAGCAGAGGGTACTATCAGCCCCAGCATTTT. The chain recombines TRBV15 with TRBJ1-5, with unresolved D. Germline CDR1 reads LNHNV; CDR2 reads YYDKDF (reference sequence). V was pared by 1 base and J by 5 bases, with 6 bases between. The CDR3 is 13 residues long.

The CDR3, as DNA: TGTGCCAGCAGCGTAGACGGTTTACTGAGTGAGCAGTTCTTC. It encodes CASSVDGLLSEQFF. The chain has TRBV9 and TRBJ2-1, with D unresolved. CDR1 is SGDLS, CDR2 YYNGEE, per germline. This CDR3 spans 14 amino acids. Trimming removed 0 bases from V and 9 bases from J, with 13 bases in between.

This clonotype was seen repeatedly, ten times or more. The J gene is TRBJ2-7, the V gene TRBV6-2 or TRBV6-3, with 8 bases lining up with TRBD1. V trimming: 5 bases; J trimming: 6 bases; junction bases outside the gene matches: 12. Germline CDR1 and CDR2: MNHEY and SVGEGT. The CDR3 totals 15 residues. The CDR3: CASSDPGTGPLEQYF. The CDR3 DNA is TGTGCCAGCAGTGACCCCGGGACAGGACCCCTCGAGCAGTACTTC.

This clonotype showed up many times. This sequence joins TRBV27 and TRBJ2-7; 7 bases fit TRBD1. Germline V gene sequence: CDR1 MNHEY, CDR2 SMNVEV (reference sequence). Trimming removed 3 bases from V and 6 bases from J; junction bases left unmatched: 8. The CDR3 length is 14 residues. The CDR3 reads CASSLPGGTGEQYF. DNA for the CDR3: TGTGCCAGCAGTTTGCCAGGGGGTACCGGCGAGCAGTACTTC.

This clonotype was detected only a few times. V is TRBV13 and J is TRBJ1-2, with D tentatively TRBD1 (6 bases). Trimming took 2 bases from V and 6 from J, leaving 22 bases between them. The CDR3 length is 17 residues. Germline CDR1 and CDR2: PRHDT and FYEKMQ (reference sequence). The CDR3 region is CASSLFNRRGGGDGYTF. CDR3 nucleotides: TGTGCCAGCAGCTTATTTAATCGGAGGGGGGGCGGAGATGGCTACACCTTC.

This clonotype has just a few counts. The chain couples TRBV7-2 to TRBJ1-6; 11 positions agree with TRBD1. Germline V lookup: CDR1 SGHTA, CDR2 FQGNSA. Trimming cost V 3 bases and J 8 bases; bases outside gene matches: 6. The CDR3 spans 16 residues. The CDR3 sequence: CASSFGLGQGDSPLHF. The CDR3 region has the DNA TGTGCCAGCAGCTTTGGTTTGGGACAGGGGGATTCACCCCTCCACTTT.

The rearrangement uses TRBV5-1 and TRBJ2-4; possibly TRBD1 for D (6 bases). Germline CDR1 reads SGHRS; CDR2 reads YFSETQ. There are 15 residues in the CDR3. Trimming removed 4 bases at V and 2 bases at J, with 13 bases between. The CDR3, as DNA: TGCGCCAGCAGCCGTCAAACAGGGTCCAAAAACATTCAGTACTTC. It yields the protein CASSRQTGSKNIQYF. Together with reference TRBV5-1 and TRBJ2-4, the CDR3 gives the full variable domain: KAGVTQTPRYLIKTRGQQVTLSCSPISGHRSVSWYQQTPGQGLQFLFEYFSETQRNKGNFPGRFSGRQFSNSRSEMNVSTLELGDSALYLCASSRQTGSKNIQYFGAGTRLSVL.

This clonotype was seen ten or more times. CDR3 loop: CASSLDVNQPQHF. DNA for the CDR3: TGTGCCAGCAGCTTAGACGTCAATCAGCCCCAGCATTTT. The chain combines TRBV7-6 with TRBJ1-5; D not resolved. V was pared by 1 base and J by 3 bases, with 4 bases between. This CDR3 region has 13 residues. Germline CDR1 reads SGHVS; CDR2 reads FNYEAQ. Full variable domain (rest looked up from reference TRBV7-6 and TRBJ1-5): GAGVSQSPRYKVTKRGQDVALRCDPISGHVSLYWYRQALGQGPEFLTYFNYEAQQDKSGLPNDRFSAERPEGSISTLTIQRTEQRDSAMYRCASSLDVNQPQHFGDGTRLSIL.

This clonotype was seen a few times. This chain joins TRBV20-1 and TRBJ2-2; maybe TRBD1 (6 bases). V lost 3 bases, J lost 5 bases, and 16 bases lay in between. This CDR3 contains 15 residues. In germline, CDR1 is DFQATT, CDR2 SNEGSKA (reference sequence). The CDR3 loop is CSARPPAGVTGELFF. The CDR3 region has the DNA TGCAGTGCTAGGCCTCCCGCAGGGGTAACCGGGGAGCTGTTTTTT.

This clonotype has only a few counts. The V gene is TRBV5-1, the J gene TRBJ2-7; the match to TRBD1 covers 8 bases. This CDR3 contains 14 residues. Germline V gives CDR1 SGHRS, CDR2 YFSETQ. V shed 4 bases, J shed 4 bases, and the junction held 7 bases outside the gene matches. The CDR3 coding sequence is TGCGCCAGCAGCAGCACAGGGGGGATTTACGAGCAGTACTTC. Translating gives CASSSTGGIYEQYF.